This TCR beta chain was recovered during a study of beta chain features in type 1 diabetes. As concerns this clone: The antigen is not known.

CDR3 length: 16 residues. V dropped 3 bases and J dropped 6; count of bases not matched to a gene: 9. Germline V lookup: CDR1 SGHKS, CDR2 YYEKEE (reference sequence). As every portion of the isolated RNA was reverse transcribed, the sequencing read expressed TCRB transcripts. TCRdb's table, derived via immunoSEQ multiplex PCR, lists solely in-frame clones and lacks some. The sample lists a few hundred thousand clones, around 9.6% occurring once. The study, taken as a whole, reports: TCRB CDR3 length was moderately but significantly reduced in all four CD4+ subsets of Type 1 diabetes patients.

This TCR derives from a man aged 30 to 45 with type 1 diabetes. V and J are TRBV5-5 and TRBJ2-2, with 9 bases fitting TRBD1. Sequences were obtained from central memory CD4+ T cells from blood. The CDR3 DNA reads as TGTGCCAGCAGCTATCCGGGACAGGGCGTGGCCGGGGAGCTGTTTTTT. Protein: CASSYPGQGVAGELFF. The full variable domain, its missing parts supplied by reference TRBV5-5 and TRBJ2-2, is DAGVTQSPTHLIKTRGQQVTLRCSPISGHKSVSWYQQVLGQGPQFIFQYYEKEERGRGNFPDRFSARQFPNYSSELNVNALLLGDSALYLCASSYPGQGVAGELFFGEGSRLTVL.